This TCR beta chain emerged from a study of blood T cell repertoires in COVID-19. Study-wide context: Researchers got acute and convalescent COVID-19 samples from the United States, Italy and Spain. PBMCs, B-cell-depleted T cells, or T cells were the source of the cDNA or gDNA that made up the material.

Germline lookup yields CDR1 SGHAT and CDR2 FQNNGV. CDR3 length: 14 amino acids. V lost 7 bases and J 7 bases, leaving 16 bases between the germline ends. Assay: immunoSEQ multiplex PCR; the TCRdb copy retains only in-frame clones and omits some. The sample contains about 77,000 clones, about 91% of which appear only once. This clone was found once. The sequence was obtained from a woman older than 75 with acute or convalescent COVID-19. The material sequenced was peripheral blood. The V and J genes are TRBV11-2 and TRBJ2-2; no clear D. The CDR3: CASTLSTVIGELFF. The CDR3 DNA reads TGTGCCAGCACCCTTAGTACTGTAATCGGGGAGCTGTTTTTT.